These 20 T cell receptor beta chains came from one sample sequenced in a study of vaccination effects on CD4 cells after COVID-19. The assay was immunoSEQ multiplex PCR, and TCRdb's table has in-frame clones only and misses some. The sample includes some 14,000 clones, just under 75% of them seen just once. Sequencing followed a ViraFEST assay step that expanded antigen-specific CD4+ T cells with viral peptide pools. Subsequent to a culture period of 10 days, CD4+ T cells were isolated. A positive SARS-CoV-2 PCR test fell between March and December 2020. Two doses of either BNT162b2 or mRNA-1273 were given to each participant. Their target antigens are unknown. Sequenced here: CD4+ T cells from PBMCs cultured with HCoV-NL63 spike peptides, sampled after COVID-19 vaccination. The receptors here all came from a human donor who had a prior SARS-CoV-2 infection.

The chain combines TRBV6-2 or TRBV6-3 with TRBJ1-1; 7 bases fit TRBD1. The junction had 13 bases not matched to a gene; V was cut back by 2 bases and J by 4 bases. The CDR3 has 17 amino acids. CDR1 and CDR2 (germline): MNHEY, SVGEGT. The chain's CDR3 is CASSYHLRTGFTTEAFF. The DNA for the CDR3 is TGTGCCAGCAGTTACCATCTCCGGACAGGCTTTACCACTGAAGCTTTCTTT.

The chain is built from TRBV4-3 and TRBJ1-3; unclear D gene. The ends were cut back, 4 bases at V and 1 base at J, with 8 bases in the middle. The CDR3 spans 14 residues. Germline CDR1 and CDR2: LGHNA and YSLEER. CDR3 protein: CASSRGSSGNTIYF. CDR3 coding DNA: TGCGCCAGCAGCCGAGGTAGTTCTGGAAACACCATATATTTT.

This chain links TRBV4-1 with TRBJ1-2, with 12 nucleotides matching TRBD1. This CDR3 spans 17 amino acids. The V segment lost 0 bases and the J segment 7 bases; nucleotides outside the gene matches: 9. Germline values: CDR1 MGHRA, CDR2 YSYEKL. In DNA form, the CDR3 reads TGCGCCAGCAGCCAAGATTCGCCGGGACAGGGGGCGTCTGGCTACACCTTC. This sequence encodes CASSQDSPGQGASGYTF.

This clone showed up just once. The chain combines TRBV5-1 with TRBJ2-2; 7 bases align to TRBD1. This CDR3 spans 15 amino acids. Per germline, CDR1 SGHRS and CDR2 YFSETQ. Germline trimming cut 4 bases from V and 4 bases from J; bases unmatched to any gene: 7. The CDR3 region has the DNA TGCGCCAGCAGCGGGGGACAGCCGGTCACCGGGGAGCTGTTTTTT. It translates to CASSGGQPVTGELFF. The full variable domain, in which reference TRBV5-1 and TRBJ2-2 provide the parts outside the CDR3, is KAGVTQTPRYLIKTRGQQVTLSCSPISGHRSVSWYQQTPGQGLQFLFEYFSETQRNKGNFPGRFSGRQFSNSRSEMNVSTLELGDSALYLCASSGGQPVTGELFFGEGSRLTVL.

This clone was seen once. The chain recombines TRBV28 with TRBJ1-5, with unresolved D. The CDR3 extends over 14 amino acids. V lost 2 bases, J lost 7 bases, and 12 bases lay in between. From germline, CDR1 is MDHEN and CDR2 SYDVKM. CDR3: CASSLISFQQPQHF. In DNA, the CDR3 is TGTGCCAGCAGTTTAATCTCTTTCCAACAGCCCCAGCATTTT.

The CDR3 bases are TGTGCCAGCAGACCGGGGGGGGAGACCCAGTACTTC. Translation: CASRPGGETQYF. V and J are TRBV12-3 or TRBV12-4 and TRBJ2-5; 8 nucleotides match TRBD2. After removal of 6 bases from V and 5 bases from J, the junction contained 2 bases not matched to a gene. The CDR3 covers 12 residues.

This clone was detected only a few times. This chain links TRBV7-6 with TRBJ2-7; D is unclear. Trimming stripped 1 base from V and 0 bases from J, with 13 bases between. This CDR3 is built from 16 residues. Germline values: CDR1 SGHVS, CDR2 FNYEAQ. The CDR3: CASSLVGSGSSYEQYF. The DNA of the CDR3 is TGTGCCAGCAGCTTAGTCGGCTCGGGTAGCTCCTACGAGCAGTACTTC.

The rearrangement joins TRBV18 to TRBJ1-1; D is uncertain. V was clipped by 3 bases and J by 3 bases, with 8 bases between them. This CDR3 comprises 13 residues. Germline V gene data show CDR1 as KGHSH and CDR2 as LQKENI. The CDR3 region is CASSPGTHTEAFF. The CDR3 nucleotides are TGTGCCAGCTCACCTGGTACCCACACTGAAGCTTTCTTT. Filled out from reference TRBV18 and TRBJ1-1, the complete variable domain reads NAGVMQNPRHLVRRRGQEARLRCSPMKGHSHVYWYRQLPEEGLKFMVYLQKENIIDESGMPKERFSAEFPKEGPSILRIQQVVRGDSAAYFCASSPGTHTEAFFGQGTRLTVV.

The chain combines TRBV6-5 with TRBJ2-3; 8 bases fit TRBD2. This CDR3 spans 14 amino acids. Germline CDR1 MNHEY, CDR2 SVGAGI. Unmatched junction bases numbered 12, after V lost 10 bases and J lost 6 bases. This chain's CDR3 is CAIYRSGSPDTQYF. CDR3 nucleotides: TGTGCCATCTATCGGAGCGGGAGTCCCGATACGCAGTATTTT.

The chain employs TRBV5-5 and TRBJ2-7, with D hard to call. The V end was cut by 0 bases, the J end by 1 base, with 8 bases between. CDR1 and CDR2 (germline): SGHKS, YYEKEE (reference sequence). This CDR3 has 14 residues. The CDR3 sequence: CASSLVQESYEQYF. The CDR3 bases are TGTGCCAGCAGCTTGGTTCAGGAATCCTACGAGCAGTACTTC.

The chain couples TRBV4-1 to TRBJ2-3, with 16 nucleotides matching TRBD2. Germline V gives CDR1 MGHRA, CDR2 YSYEKL. The CDR3 is 19 amino acids. Trimming took 0 bases from V and 7 from J; bases not matched to a gene: 10. The CDR3 sequence is CASSQEGLAGGRLPNTQYF. The DNA for the CDR3 is TGCGCCAGCAGCCAAGAGGGACTAGCGGGGGGGCGGCTTCCCAATACGCAGTATTTT.

The J gene is TRBJ1-1, the V gene TRBV10-1; D is uncertain. From germline, CDR1 is WNHNN and CDR2 SYGVQD (reference sequence). This CDR3 has 10 residues. The CDR3 DNA reads as TGCGCTGGCCGGGGAACTGAAGCTTTCTTT. It translates to CAGRGTEAFF.

V gene TRBV7-9 combines with J gene TRBJ2-7; TRBD1 matches 9 bases. The CDR3 runs to 13 residues. Per the germline V gene, CDR1 is SEHNR and CDR2 is FQNEAQ (reference sequence). The J segment lost 12 bases and the V segment lost 2 bases, leaving 8 bases of the junction unmatched. As DNA, the CDR3 is TGTGCCAGCAGCTTATTAGACAGGGGGTTGAGGTACTTC. Encoded protein: CASSLLDRGLRYF.

V usage is TRBV7-9 and J usage is TRBJ2-1, with 8 bases identical to TRBD2. The CDR3 has 15 amino acids. Germline V gene data show CDR1 as SEHNR and CDR2 as FQNEAQ (reference sequence). With 3 bases clipped from V and 8 bases from J, the junction kept 9 bases outside the gene matches. The DNA for the CDR3 is TGTGCCAGCAGCTTTACGAGGACTAGCAGCGATGAGCAGTTCTTC. Protein sequence: CASSFTRTSSDEQFF.

The V and J genes are TRBV5-1 and TRBJ2-5; D perhaps matches TRBD1 (6 bases). This CDR3 is 14 amino acids long. V gave up 4 bases and J gave up 5 bases, with 15 bases separating them. Germline V lookup: CDR1 SGHRS, CDR2 YFSETQ. CDR3 loop: CASSPSTGLETQYF. CDR3 coding DNA: TGCGCCAGCAGCCCTAGTACAGGGTTGGAGACCCAGTACTTC.

V is TRBV19 and J is TRBJ1-1, with a tentative D call TRBD1 (5 bases). Germline V lookup: CDR1 LNHDA, CDR2 SQIVND (reference sequence). The V end lost 6 bases, the J end lost 0 bases, and 11 bases lay between the germline ends. CDR3 length: 14 amino acids. CDR3 loop: CASSTRALNTEAFF. CDR3 DNA sequence: TGTGCCAGTAGCACCAGGGCCCTGAACACTGAAGCTTTCTTT.

The rearrangement links TRBV28 to TRBJ1-2, with TRBD1 as a possible D gene (5 bases). V was clipped by 3 bases and J by 2 bases, with 7 bases between them. Germline V lookup: CDR1 MDHEN, CDR2 SYDVKM. This CDR3 is built from 13 residues. CDR3 residues: CASSFGGNYGYTF. The DNA for the CDR3 is TGTGCCAGCAGTTTTGGGGGGAACTATGGCTACACCTTC.

This sequence joins TRBV27 and TRBJ2-7, with TRBD1 identical over 8 bases. The germline gives CDR1 MNHEY, CDR2 SMNVEV (reference sequence). After removal of 8 bases from V and 3 bases from J, the junction contained 18 bases not matched to a gene. The CDR3 consists of 17 residues. The CDR3 is CASSGRFSTGVFYEQYF. The CDR3 DNA sequence: TGTGCCAGCTCCGGTAGATTTTCGACAGGGGTTTTCTACGAGCAGTACTTC.

The V and J genes are TRBV7-8 and TRBJ2-6; 9 bases line up with TRBD2. J lost 0 bases, V lost 1 base, and 7 bases had no gene match. The CDR3 extends over 19 amino acids. Germline lookup yields CDR1 SGHVS and CDR2 FQNEAQ. The CDR3 sequence is CASSLVILAGYSGANVLTF. CDR3 sequence (DNA): TGTGCCAGCAGCTTAGTCATCCTAGCGGGATACTCTGGGGCCAACGTCCTGACTTTC.

This clone qualifies as large (0.1 to 1%). The chain is built from TRBV6-5 and TRBJ1-2, with D perhaps matching TRBD1 (6 bases). The CDR3 consists of 14 residues. Trimming cost V 8 bases and J 4 bases, with 17 bases left between them. Germline loops: CDR1 MNHEY, CDR2 SVGAGI. The CDR3 bases are TGTGCCAGCGGCCTCGACAGGTCCCCCTATGGCTACACCTTC. Protein: CASGLDRSPYGYTF.